These 8 T cell receptor beta chains came from one sample sequenced in a study of patients and donors after allogeneic stem cell transplantation. TCRdb re-called the RT-PCR reads through MiXCR, storing one row per CDR3 protein. The sample lists fewer than 500,000 distinct CDR3 sequences; approximately 16% were seen once. The sequencing input was blood, either unsorted or a sorted T cell fraction (not recorded which). Receptors originate from a human donor who was either an allogeneic HSCT recipient or a stem cell or donor lymphocyte infusion donor (not recorded which). It is not recorded whose cells these are; they may come from a transplant donor.

This CDR3 is CASSLTGPGLAGGRSEQFF. The DNA of the CDR3 is TGCGCCAGCAGCTTGACAGGACCTGGACTAGCGGGGGGGCGGTCTGAGCAGTTCTTC. This chain uses TRBV5-1 with TRBJ2-1; 15 nucleotides align to TRBD2. The germline V gene has CDR1 SGHRS and CDR2 YFSETQ. The CDR3 is made up of 19 amino acids. The V gene end was trimmed by 1 base and the J gene end by 9 bases; junction bases not matched to a gene: 14.

The sample holds a few counts of this clonotype. V and J are TRBV24-1 and TRBJ2-7, with D possibly matching TRBD2 (5 bases). The CDR3 extends over 15 amino acids. Germline loops: CDR1 KGHDR, CDR2 SFDVKD. With 7 bases removed from V and 1 base from J, the gap between germline ends came to 16 bases. The CDR3 coding sequence is TGTGCCACCAGCACTAGTAGAGTATTGTCCTACGAGCAGTACTTC. This sequence encodes CATSTSRVLSYEQYF.

The rearrangement uses TRBV20-1 and TRBJ2-1; 7 positions agree with TRBD2. Germline trimming cut 6 bases from V and 3 bases from J; bases unmatched to any gene: 14. The CDR3 totals 16 residues. Germline CDR1 DFQATT, CDR2 SNEGSKA (reference sequence). The DNA of the CDR3 is TGCAGTGCCCCAAGGGCGGGGGAACTCGGCTACAATGAGCAGTTCTTC. Translating gives CSAPRAGELGYNEQFF.

This rearrangement joins TRBV20-1 to TRBJ2-6; TRBD1 is a possible D gene (6 bases). This CDR3 has 16 amino acids. The V gene's germline CDR1 is DFQATT and CDR2 SNEGSKA (reference sequence). The V gene lost 3 bases and the J gene lost 4 bases, with 16 bases spanning the gap. The CDR3 nucleotides are TGCAGTGCTAGGTCAGGGGAGATTGCCGGGGCCAACGTCCTGACTTTC. This sequence encodes CSARSGEIAGANVLTF.

This chain joins TRBV11-1 and TRBJ2-7, with D tentatively TRBD1 or TRBD2 (5 bases each). CDR1 SGHAT and CDR2 FQDESV come from the germline V gene (reference sequence). Trimming pared 4 bases from V and 5 bases from J, leaving 15 bases between. The CDR3 spans 14 residues. This chain's CDR3 is CASSSLLRGDEQYF. CDR3 sequence (DNA): TGTGCCAGCAGCTCCCTCTTAAGGGGAGACGAGCAGTACTTC.

The genes are TRBV30 and TRBJ1-5; D gene uncertain. The V gene lost 4 bases and the J gene lost 2 bases, with 12 bases spanning the gap. Germline V lookup: CDR1 GTSNPN, CDR2 SVGIG (reference sequence). This CDR3 region has 14 residues. The CDR3 loop is CAWIGKRGNQPQHF. CDR3 nucleotide sequence: TGTGCCTGGATCGGGAAAAGAGGCAATCAGCCCCAGCATTTT.

The V and J genes are TRBV7-9 and TRBJ1-1; D call uncertain. Trimming removed 4 bases from V and 0 bases from J, with 15 bases in between. The CDR3 spans 16 residues. CDR1 is SEHNR and CDR2 is FQNEAQ in the germline V gene (reference sequence). The CDR3 loop reads CASSSIRVSMNTEAFF. The CDR3 DNA sequence: TGTGCCAGCAGCTCGATTCGGGTATCGATGAACACTGAAGCTTTCTTT. Full variable domain (remainder filled in from reference TRBV7-9 and TRBJ1-1): DTGVSQNPRHKITKRGQNVTFRCDPISEHNRLYWYRQTLGQGPEFLTYFQNEAQLEKSRLLSDRFSAERPKGSFSTLEIQRTEQGDSAMYLCASSSIRVSMNTEAFFGQGTRLTVV.

This clonotype was observed many times. The CDR3 DNA sequence: TGCAGTACTGCTAGGTGGAGTAGCGGGAGCCGTAATGAGCAGTTCTTC. Its translation: CSTARWSSGSRNEQFF. The V and J genes are TRBV20-1 and TRBJ2-1; TRBD2 matches 9 bases. With 8 bases clipped from V and 7 bases from J, the junction kept 18 bases outside the gene matches. This CDR3 region has 16 residues. Germline V CDR1 and CDR2: DFQATT, SNEGSKA (reference sequence).